These 12 T cell receptor beta chains were all obtained from the same sample, sequenced in a study of human T cells and chemical hapten exposure. The time point is: patch test 1, 2 weeks after DPC sensitization. As to treatment: therapeutic diphenylcyclopropenone sensitization with weekly scalp DPC. Each CDR3 protein is one row after TCRdb ran MiXCR on the RACE reads. The sample has nearly 350,000 distinct CDR3 sequences, roughly 6.9% seen once. The material sequenced was whole blood, taken in connection with sensitization to the hapten diphenylcyclopropenone (DPC). The origin of the receptors is a woman between 18 and 29 years old with alopecia areata. Some clones in this sample may be carry-over from other donors' samples.

V is TRBV7-2 and J is TRBJ1-2, with D unclear. Trimming pared 0 bases from V and 8 bases from J, leaving 13 bases between. The germline V gene encodes CDR1 SGHTA and CDR2 FQGNSA. The length of the CDR3 is 14 residues. Here the CDR3 reads CASSLAGRVKGYTF. DNA for the CDR3: TGTGCCAGCAGCTTAGCAGGGCGGGTTAAGGGCTACACCTTC. Full variable domain (outside the CDR3, taken from reference TRBV7-2 and TRBJ1-2): GAGVSQSPSNKVTEKGKDVELRCDPISGHTALYWYRQSLGQGLEFLIYFQGNSAPDKSGLPSDRFSAERTGGSVSTLTIQRTQQEDSAVYLCASSLAGRVKGYTFGSGTRLTVV.

This clonotype was counted many times. J is TRBJ2-3 and V is TRBV7-9; no clear D. The germline V and J ends were trimmed by 5 bases and 2 bases, with 11 bases remaining between them. Germline V gene lookup returns CDR1 SEHNR and CDR2 FQNEAQ (reference sequence). This CDR3 comprises 14 residues. In nucleotides, the CDR3 is TGTGCCAGCAGCCTAGGTGGCCTCACAGATACGCAGTATTTT. Translation gives CASSLGGLTDTQYF.

This clonotype was seen ten or more times. The V gene is TRBV4-3, the J gene TRBJ2-1, with D perhaps being TRBD1 or TRBD2 (5 bases each). This CDR3 is 13 amino acids long. CDR1 and CDR2 (germline): LGHNA, YSLEER. V was cut by 1 base and J by 13 bases, with 14 bases left in between. CDR3 loop: CASSQARGPRQFF. The CDR3 nucleotides read TGCGCCAGCAGCCAAGCTAGGGGACCCCGCCAGTTCTTC.

V usage is TRBV12-3 or TRBV12-4 and J usage is TRBJ1-2; D unresolved. The CDR3 runs 13 residues. The ends were cut back, 8 bases at V and 8 bases at J, with 18 bases in the middle. Here the CDR3 reads CASLWTLREGYTF. CDR3 coding DNA: TGTGCCAGCCTATGGACTTTAAGGGAAGGCTACACCTTC.

This clonotype was picked up many times. The chain combines TRBV7-6 with TRBJ1-1, with 7 bases aligning to TRBD1. The CDR3 sequence is 16 residues long. Germline V gene data show CDR1 as SGHVS and CDR2 as FNYEAQ. With 2 bases clipped from V and 5 bases from J, the junction kept 11 bases outside the gene matches. In DNA form, the CDR3 reads TGTGCCAGCAGCTTAATACAGGGGCGAGATGGTACTGAAGCTTTCTTT. As protein: CASSLIQGRDGTEAFF.

V usage is TRBV10-2 and J usage is TRBJ1-2; 7 bases align to TRBD1. The V gene end was trimmed by 3 bases and the J gene end by 3 bases; junction bases not matched to a gene: 4. CDR1 and CDR2 (germline): WSHSY, SAAADI. This CDR3 contains 14 residues. CDR3 residues: CASSESGTDYGYTF. The CDR3 DNA reads TGCGCCAGCAGTGAAAGCGGGACAGACTATGGCTACACCTTC.

This clonotype was detected only a few times. The gene calls are TRBV12-3 or TRBV12-4 and TRBJ1-6; TRBD1 is a possible D gene (5 bases). Trimming removed 3 bases from V and 9 bases from J, with 15 bases in between. The length of the CDR3 is 15 residues. CDR3 bases: TGTGCCAGCAGTTTTTCCAGGGTAGGCGGTTCACCCCTCCACTTT. Translation gives CASSFSRVGGSPLHF.

The chain joins TRBV28 to TRBJ2-7, with 7 bases lining up with TRBD1. Germline V gives CDR1 MDHEN, CDR2 SYDVKM. CDR3 length equals 15 residues. Trimming cost V 6 bases and J 4 bases; bases outside gene matches: 12. CDR3 sequence reads: CASRYNRDSSYEQYF. In nucleotides, the CDR3 is TGTGCCAGCAGATACAACCGGGACAGTTCTTACGAGCAGTACTTC.

This clonotype came up a few times. The CDR3 reads CASQPGTGIRNQPQHF. DNA of the CDR3: TGTGCCAGCCAGCCCGGGACAGGGATTCGCAATCAGCCCCAGCATTTT. The V and J genes are TRBV28 and TRBJ1-5, with 9 bases matching TRBD1. CDR3 length equals 16 residues. Germline assignment: CDR1 MDHEN and CDR2 SYDVKM. V trimming: 8 bases; J trimming: 2 bases; junction bases outside the gene matches: 10.

This clonotype has only a few counts. This chain joins TRBV28 and TRBJ1-4; D unresolved. Trimming removed 1 base at V and 0 bases at J, with 6 bases between. The CDR3 totals 15 residues. The V gene's germline CDR1 is MDHEN and CDR2 SYDVKM. The CDR3 sequence: CASSLLGATNEKLFF. CDR3 nucleotide sequence: TGTGCCAGCAGTTTATTAGGTGCAACTAATGAAAAACTGTTTTTT.

The rearrangement joins TRBV4-3 to TRBJ2-6; no clear D gene. V gave up 0 bases and J gave up 2 bases, with 8 bases separating them. In germline, CDR1 is LGHNA, CDR2 YSLEER. The CDR3 has 16 amino acids. CDR3 residues: CASSQDRAAGANVLTF. CDR3 nucleotides: TGCGCCAGCAGCCAAGATCGGGCAGCTGGGGCCAACGTCCTGACTTTC.

This clonotype was seen a few times. The V call is TRBV6-2 or TRBV6-3, the J call TRBJ1-3, with D tentatively TRBD1 (6 bases). The CDR3 contains 15 residues. Trimming pared 4 bases from V and 0 bases from J, leaving 10 bases between. The germline V gene has CDR1 MNHEY and CDR2 SVGEGT. The CDR3: CASSLDSSSGNTIYF. The CDR3 DNA reads TGTGCCAGCAGTTTGGACAGTTCCTCTGGAAACACCATATATTTT.